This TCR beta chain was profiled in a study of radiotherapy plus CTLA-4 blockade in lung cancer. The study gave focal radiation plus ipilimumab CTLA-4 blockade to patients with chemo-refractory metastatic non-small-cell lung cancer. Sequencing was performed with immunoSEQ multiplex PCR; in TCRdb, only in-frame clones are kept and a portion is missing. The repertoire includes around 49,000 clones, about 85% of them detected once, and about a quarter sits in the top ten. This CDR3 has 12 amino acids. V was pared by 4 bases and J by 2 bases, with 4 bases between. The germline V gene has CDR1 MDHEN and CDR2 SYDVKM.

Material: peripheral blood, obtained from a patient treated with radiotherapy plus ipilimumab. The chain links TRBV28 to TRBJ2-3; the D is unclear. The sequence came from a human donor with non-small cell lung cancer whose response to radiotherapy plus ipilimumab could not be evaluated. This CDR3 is CASSSPTDTQYF. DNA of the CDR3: TGTGCCAGCAGTTCTCCCACAGATACGCAGTATTTT.